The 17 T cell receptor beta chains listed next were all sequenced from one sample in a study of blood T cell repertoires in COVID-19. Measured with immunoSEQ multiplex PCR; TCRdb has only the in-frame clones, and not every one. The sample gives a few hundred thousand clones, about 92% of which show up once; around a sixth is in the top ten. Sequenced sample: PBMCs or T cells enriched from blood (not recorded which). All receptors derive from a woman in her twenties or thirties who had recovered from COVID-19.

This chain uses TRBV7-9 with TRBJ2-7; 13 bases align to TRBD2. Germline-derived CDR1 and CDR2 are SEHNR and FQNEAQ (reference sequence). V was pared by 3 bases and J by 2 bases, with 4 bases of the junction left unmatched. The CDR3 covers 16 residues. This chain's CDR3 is CASSFGLAGATYEQYF. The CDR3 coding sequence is TGTGCCAGCAGCTTTGGACTAGCGGGAGCAACCTACGAGCAGTACTTC.

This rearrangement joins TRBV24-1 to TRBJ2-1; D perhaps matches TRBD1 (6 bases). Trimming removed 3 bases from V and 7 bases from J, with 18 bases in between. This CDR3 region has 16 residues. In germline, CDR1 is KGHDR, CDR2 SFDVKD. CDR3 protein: CATSDTSPGQTNEQFF. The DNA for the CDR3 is TGTGCCACCAGTGATACGTCGCCAGGACAGACAAATGAGCAGTTCTTC.

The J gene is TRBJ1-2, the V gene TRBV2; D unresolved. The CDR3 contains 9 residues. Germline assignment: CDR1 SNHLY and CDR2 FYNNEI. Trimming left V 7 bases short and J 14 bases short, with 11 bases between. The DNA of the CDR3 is TGTGCCAGCAAAGGCGGTTCAACCTTC. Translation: CASKGGSTF.

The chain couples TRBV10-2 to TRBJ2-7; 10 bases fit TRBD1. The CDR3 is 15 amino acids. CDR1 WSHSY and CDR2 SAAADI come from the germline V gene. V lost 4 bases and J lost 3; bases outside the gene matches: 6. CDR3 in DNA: TGCGCCAGCAGTGCTCCCGGGACAGGGGACTACGAGCAGTACTTC. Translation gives CASSAPGTGDYEQYF.

DNA of the CDR3: TGTGCCAGCAGCCAAGATCAGGCTACTGAAGCTTTCTTT. Encoded protein: CASSQDQATEAFF. The gene calls are TRBV5-4 and TRBJ1-1; D is unclear. The germline V and J ends were trimmed by 4 bases and 5 bases, with 12 bases remaining between them. The CDR3 loop spans 13 amino acids. The germline V gene has CDR1 SGHNT and CDR2 YYREEE (reference sequence).

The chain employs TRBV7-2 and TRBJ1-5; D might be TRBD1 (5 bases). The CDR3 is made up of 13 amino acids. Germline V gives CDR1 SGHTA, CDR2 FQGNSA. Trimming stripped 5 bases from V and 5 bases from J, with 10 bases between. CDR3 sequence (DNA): TGTGCCAGCAGCACGGGGGTATATCAGCCCCAGCATTTT. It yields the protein CASSTGVYQPQHF.

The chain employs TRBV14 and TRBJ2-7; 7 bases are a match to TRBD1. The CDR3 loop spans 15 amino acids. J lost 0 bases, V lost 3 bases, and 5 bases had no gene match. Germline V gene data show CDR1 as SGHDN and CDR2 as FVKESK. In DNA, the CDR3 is TGTGCCAGCAGCCAGGTAGCAGGGGGCTCCTACGAGCAGTACTTC. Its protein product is CASSQVAGGSYEQYF.

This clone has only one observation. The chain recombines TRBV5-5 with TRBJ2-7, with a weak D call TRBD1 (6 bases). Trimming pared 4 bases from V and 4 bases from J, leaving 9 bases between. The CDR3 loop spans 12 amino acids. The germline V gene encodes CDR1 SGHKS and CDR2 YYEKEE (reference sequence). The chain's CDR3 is CASSTQGYEQYF. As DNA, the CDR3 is TGTGCCAGCAGCACGCAGGGGTACGAGCAGTACTTC.

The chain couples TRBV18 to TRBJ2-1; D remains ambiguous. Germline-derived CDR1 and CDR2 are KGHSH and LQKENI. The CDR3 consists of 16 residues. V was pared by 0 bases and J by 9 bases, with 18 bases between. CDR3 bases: TGTGCCAGCTCACCACCGTCAGGCTCGAACATTGGTGAGCAGTTCTTC. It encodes CASSPPSGSNIGEQFF. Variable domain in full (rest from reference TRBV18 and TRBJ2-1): NAGVMQNPRHLVRRRGQEARLRCSPMKGHSHVYWYRQLPEEGLKFMVYLQKENIIDESGMPKERFSAEFPKEGPSILRIQQVVRGDSAAYFCASSPPSGSNIGEQFFGPGTRLTVL.

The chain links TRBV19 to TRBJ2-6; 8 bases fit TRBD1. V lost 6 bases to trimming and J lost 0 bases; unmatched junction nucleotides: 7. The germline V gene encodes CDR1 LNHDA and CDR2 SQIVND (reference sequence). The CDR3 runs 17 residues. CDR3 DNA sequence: TGTGCCAGTAGAACAGGGGGACCGGGCTCTGGGGCCAACGTCCTGACTTTC. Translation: CASRTGGPGSGANVLTF.

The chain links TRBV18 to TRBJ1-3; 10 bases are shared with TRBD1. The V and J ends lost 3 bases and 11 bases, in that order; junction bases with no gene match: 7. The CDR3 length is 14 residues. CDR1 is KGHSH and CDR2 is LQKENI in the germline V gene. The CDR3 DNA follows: TGTGCCAGCTCACCGCGGGACAGGGGAGATTCCATATATTTT. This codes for CASSPRDRGDSIYF.

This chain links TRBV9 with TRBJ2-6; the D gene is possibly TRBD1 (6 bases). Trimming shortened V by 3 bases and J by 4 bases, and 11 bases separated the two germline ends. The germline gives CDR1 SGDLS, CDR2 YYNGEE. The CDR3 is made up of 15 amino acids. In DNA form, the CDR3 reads TGTGCCAGCAGCGCCTCAGGGGTCGGGGCCAACGTCCTGACTTTC. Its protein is CASSASGVGANVLTF.

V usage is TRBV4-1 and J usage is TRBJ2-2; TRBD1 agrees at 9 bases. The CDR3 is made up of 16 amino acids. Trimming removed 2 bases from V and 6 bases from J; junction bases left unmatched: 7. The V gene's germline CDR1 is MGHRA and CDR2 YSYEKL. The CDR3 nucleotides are TGCGCCAGCAGCCAATCACAGGGACAGGGCCCCGGGGAGCTGTTTTTT. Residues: CASSQSQGQGPGELFF.

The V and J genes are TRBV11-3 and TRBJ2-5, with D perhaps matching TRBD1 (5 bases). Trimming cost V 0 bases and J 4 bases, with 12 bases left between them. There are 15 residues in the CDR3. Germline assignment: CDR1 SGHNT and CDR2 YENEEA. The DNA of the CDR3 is TGTGCCAGCAGCTTAGACCCCTTCAGGGTAGAGACCCAGTACTTC. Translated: CASSLDPFRVETQYF.

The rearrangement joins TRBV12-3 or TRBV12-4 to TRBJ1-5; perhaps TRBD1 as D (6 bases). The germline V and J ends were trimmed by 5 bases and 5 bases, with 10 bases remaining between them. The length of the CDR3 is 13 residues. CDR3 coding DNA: TGTGCCAGCAGTCAAAACAGGGATCAGCCCCAGCATTTT. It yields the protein CASSQNRDQPQHF.

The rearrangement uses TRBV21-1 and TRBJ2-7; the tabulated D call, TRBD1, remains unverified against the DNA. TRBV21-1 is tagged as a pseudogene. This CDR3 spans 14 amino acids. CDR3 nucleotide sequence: TGTGCCAGCAGCACGGACAGGGGAGGAAGCGAGCAGTACTTC. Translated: CASSTDRGGSEQYF.

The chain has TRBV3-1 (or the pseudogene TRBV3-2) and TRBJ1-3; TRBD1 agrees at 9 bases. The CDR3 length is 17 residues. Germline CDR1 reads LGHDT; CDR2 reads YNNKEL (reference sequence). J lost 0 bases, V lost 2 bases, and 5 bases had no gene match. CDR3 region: CASSQFGTGFSGNTIYF. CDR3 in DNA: TGTGCCAGCAGCCAATTCGGGACAGGGTTCTCTGGAAACACCATATATTTT.